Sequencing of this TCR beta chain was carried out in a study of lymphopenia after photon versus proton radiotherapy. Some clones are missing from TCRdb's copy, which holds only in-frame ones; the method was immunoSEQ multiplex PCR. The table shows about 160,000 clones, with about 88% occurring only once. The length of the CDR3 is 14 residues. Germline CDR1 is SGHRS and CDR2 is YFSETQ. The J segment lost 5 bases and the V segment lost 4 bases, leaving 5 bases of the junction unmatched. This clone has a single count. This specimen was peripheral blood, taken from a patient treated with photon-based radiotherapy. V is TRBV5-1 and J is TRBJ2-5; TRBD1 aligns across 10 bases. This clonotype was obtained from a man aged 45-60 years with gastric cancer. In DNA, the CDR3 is TGCGCCAGCAGCCCGACAGGGGGCGGGGAGACCCAGTACTTC. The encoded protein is CASSPTGGGETQYF.